Below, 13 T cell receptor beta chains from the same sample are listed, as sequenced in a study of blood T cell repertoires in COVID-19. Sequencing was performed with immunoSEQ multiplex PCR; in TCRdb, only in-frame clones are kept and a portion is missing. This repertoire shows 85,000 to 130,000 clones, about 88% found once; its top ten account for about 5.1%. Sequenced: peripheral blood. The origin of the receptors is a human donor in a cohort sampled during active COVID-19.

The chain is built from TRBV6-5 and TRBJ1-1, with D perhaps matching TRBD1 (5 bases). The length of the CDR3 is 12 residues. From germline, CDR1 is MNHEY and CDR2 SVGAGI. With 6 bases removed from V and 11 bases from J, the gap between germline ends came to 16 bases. CDR3 region: CASRTFKGRAFF. CDR3 sequence (DNA): TGTGCCAGCAGGACCTTTAAGGGGAGGGCTTTCTTT.

The rearrangement links TRBV7-2 to TRBJ1-5; no clear D. V gave up 5 bases and J gave up 5 bases, with 16 bases separating them. This CDR3 comprises 15 residues. Looked up from germline, CDR1 is SGHTA and CDR2 is FQGNSA. CDR3 coding DNA: TGTGCCAGCAGCCCGGCGGTTAGGATAGATCAGCCCCAGCATTTT. Protein product: CASSPAVRIDQPQHF.

The chain combines TRBV5-1 with TRBJ2-3, with D possibly being TRBD2 (7 bases). The CDR3 sequence is 17 residues long. Germline V lookup: CDR1 SGHRS, CDR2 YFSETQ. The germline V and J ends were trimmed by 3 bases and 1 base, with 18 bases remaining between them. CDR3 coding DNA: TGCGCCAGCAGCTCAGGCGAGGGGGGGGCCCGCACAGATACGCAGTATTTT. It specifies CASSSGEGGARTDTQYF.

This clone was seen a few times. The chain employs TRBV6-2 or TRBV6-3 and TRBJ1-2; a possible D gene is TRBD1 (5 bases). Trimming pared 5 bases from V and 5 bases from J, leaving 9 bases between. Per germline, CDR1 MNHEY and CDR2 SVGEGT. The CDR3 is 12 residues long. The chain's CDR3 is CASSPQGYGYTF. The CDR3, as DNA: TGTGCCAGCAGTCCGCAGGGTTATGGCTACACCTTC.

V usage is TRBV29-1 and J usage is TRBJ1-4; D might be TRBD1 (6 bases). The CDR3 loop spans 16 amino acids. The germline V gene encodes CDR1 SQVTM and CDR2 ANQGSEA. V was pared by 0 bases and J by 3 bases, with 14 bases between. CDR3 residues: CSVEELRSGANEKLFF. The CDR3 DNA reads as TGCAGCGTTGAAGAGCTGAGGTCAGGGGCTAATGAAAAACTGTTTTTT.

The CDR3 DNA reads as TGTGCCAGCAGCTTCAGGGGGCAGGTAGATGGCTACACCTTC. Protein sequence: CASSFRGQVDGYTF. The chain couples TRBV5-4 to TRBJ1-2; 8 bases match TRBD1. Germline V gene lookup returns CDR1 SGHNT and CDR2 YYREEE (reference sequence). This CDR3 is 14 amino acids long. Trimming at V came to 2 bases and at J to 6 bases, leaving 6 bases not matched to a gene.

This rearrangement joins TRBV5-5 to TRBJ1-3; perhaps TRBD1 as D (6 bases). Trimming removed 0 bases from V and 1 base from J, with 11 bases in between. Germline CDR1 reads SGHKS; CDR2 reads YYEKEE (reference sequence). This CDR3 comprises 16 residues. CDR3 sequence: CASSLVGTLSGNTIYF. In DNA form, the CDR3 reads TGTGCCAGCAGCTTGGTGGGGACATTGTCTGGAAACACCATATATTTT.

The gene calls are TRBV24-1 and TRBJ2-1; TRBD2 matches 10 bases. The CDR3 loop spans 16 amino acids. V lost 3 bases to trimming and J lost 3 bases; unmatched junction nucleotides: 4. Germline CDR1 reads KGHDR; CDR2 reads SFDVKD. DNA of the CDR3: TGTGCCACCAGTGATGAGCGGGGGGGGGTCTACAATGAGCAGTTCTTC. Protein: CATSDERGGVYNEQFF.

The rearrangement joins TRBV4-2 to TRBJ2-3; D gene ambiguous. V was trimmed by 0 bases and J by 0 bases, leaving 7 bases between them. Germline CDR1 LGHNA, CDR2 YNFKEQ. The length of the CDR3 is 15 residues. The CDR3 protein is CASSQDLPSTDTQYF. The CDR3 DNA follows: TGTGCCAGCAGCCAAGATCTTCCTAGCACAGATACGCAGTATTTT.

The CDR3 here is CASRGTSGNPPFF. CDR3 nucleotides: TGTGCCAGCAGGGGGACTAGCGGGAACCCACCGTTCTTC. The V call is TRBV12-3 or TRBV12-4, the J call TRBJ2-1, with 13 bases aligning to TRBD2. CDR3 length: 13 residues. After removal of 6 bases from V and 15 bases from J, the junction contained 8 bases not matched to a gene.

The chain links TRBV7-8 to TRBJ1-1; 9 positions match TRBD1. V lost 5 bases and J lost 8; bases outside the gene matches: 9. Germline V gene lookup returns CDR1 SGHVS and CDR2 FQNEAQ. The CDR3 sequence is 14 residues long. The CDR3 DNA follows: TGTGCCAGCAGCCTGACAGGGGGACTTTTAGAAGCTTTCTTT. Encoded protein: CASSLTGGLLEAFF.

This chain links TRBV1 with TRBJ2-7; the listed D gene, TRBD2, was not tested against the DNA. TRBV1 is designated a pseudogene. This CDR3 is 19 amino acids long. The CDR3 DNA is TGCACCAGCACCAAACAAACCACGACTCCTACCCCGGGAAACTACGAGCAGTACTTC. This sequence encodes CTSTKQTTTPTPGNYEQYF.

The chain employs TRBV19 and TRBJ1-5; D is unresolved. Deletions cut 8 bases from V and 9 bases from J, with 17 bases between. Per germline, CDR1 LNHDA and CDR2 SQIVND (reference sequence). The CDR3 has 13 amino acids. CDR3 residues: CASAAETRGPQHF. CDR3 bases: TGTGCCAGTGCGGCCGAGACCCGAGGGCCCCAGCATTTT.